This TCR beta chain was captured in a study of cytomegalovirus exposure and HLA in healthy donors. The study ran its PCR with 60 Vbeta and 13 Jbeta primers. Assay: immunoSEQ multiplex PCR; the TCRdb copy retains only in-frame clones and omits some. Here the sample spans approximately 52,000 clones, roughly 77% being singletons. The CDR3 totals 13 residues. The V and J ends lost 4 bases and 7 bases, in that order; junction bases with no gene match: 2. Germline V gene data show CDR1 as KGHSH and CDR2 as LQKENI. The sample was PBMCs. The V and J genes are TRBV18 and TRBJ2-1, with TRBD2 identical over 9 bases. This clonotype originated in a female donor in good health and CMV-seronegative. The DNA for the CDR3 is TGTGCCAGCTCACAAGCGGGAGGAAATGAGCAGTTCTTC. This translates into CASSQAGGNEQFF.